The next 32 T cell receptor beta chains were all read from a single sample in a study of shared clonotypes between healthy human individuals. Sequencing was performed with immunoSEQ multiplex PCR; in TCRdb, only in-frame clones are kept and a portion is missing. The sample has about 2.3 million clones, roughly 92% seen once; the top ten hold more than 0.35%. Source material: naive CD4+ T cells from PBMCs. The subset: CD45RA+ positively selected. The origin of the receptors is a man aged 18-30 years in good health. Some clones in this sample may be carry-over from other donors' samples.

The chain uses TRBV4-1 and TRBJ1-4; D remains ambiguous. The CDR3 sequence is 14 residues long. V was clipped by 4 bases and J by 5 bases, with 11 bases between them. The V gene's germline CDR1 is MGHRA and CDR2 YSYEKL. The CDR3 is CASSLRRQNEKLFF. Here the CDR3 DNA reads TGCGCCAGCAGCCTAAGACGGCAAAATGAAAAACTGTTTTTT.

This chain links TRBV5-4 with TRBJ2-4; TRBD2 is a possible D gene (6 bases). The CDR3 length is 15 residues. V was pared by 2 bases and J by 0 bases, with 9 bases between. Germline V gene lookup returns CDR1 SGHNT and CDR2 YYREEE (reference sequence). CDR3 region: CASSFSGVAKNIQYF. The CDR3 nucleotides are TGTGCCAGCAGCTTTTCGGGGGTAGCCAAAAACATTCAGTACTTC. The variable domain in full, with the rest retrieved from reference TRBV5-4 and TRBJ2-4, is ETGVTQSPTHLIKTRGQQVTLRCSSQSGHNTVSWYQQALGQGPQFIFQYYREEENGRGNFPPRFSGLQFPNYSSELNVNALELDDSALYLCASSFSGVAKNIQYFGAGTRLSVL.

This clone was seen only once. The V call is TRBV7-9, the J call TRBJ2-5; the match to TRBD1 covers 8 bases. V was pared by 5 bases and J by 5 bases, with 10 bases of the junction left unmatched. Per the germline V gene, CDR1 is SEHNR and CDR2 is FQNEAQ (reference sequence). The CDR3 has 15 residues. CDR3 sequence: CASSPVRQGWETQYF. DNA for the CDR3: TGTGCCAGCAGCCCCGTCCGACAGGGGTGGGAGACCCAGTACTTC.

V is TRBV6-6 and J is TRBJ2-7, with D perhaps matching TRBD1 or TRBD2 (5 bases each). CDR3 length: 15 residues. Germline CDR1 reads MNHNY; CDR2 reads SVGAGI (reference sequence). Deletions cut 4 bases from V and 3 bases from J, with 16 bases between. Written as DNA, the CDR3 is TGTGCCAGCAGTTCCCGCCGGGACGGGGACTACGAGCAGTACTTC. It yields the protein CASSSRRDGDYEQYF.

The chain links TRBV7-3 to TRBJ2-5; 8 bases map to TRBD1. V trimming: 5 bases; J trimming: 4 bases; junction bases outside the gene matches: 6. This CDR3 comprises 14 residues. CDR1 SGHTA and CDR2 FQGTGA come from the germline V gene. The CDR3 sequence: CASSKTGAGETQYF. The DNA of the CDR3 is TGTGCCAGCAGCAAGACAGGGGCGGGAGAGACCCAGTACTTC.

The chain is built from TRBV6-1 and TRBJ2-3; TRBD2 matches at 7 bases. Germline V lookup: CDR1 MNHNS, CDR2 SASEGT. The V gene end was trimmed by 4 bases and the J gene end by 2 bases; junction bases not matched to a gene: 6. The length of the CDR3 is 15 residues. The CDR3 DNA follows: TGTGCCAGCAGTGGCCGGGACTACTCCACAGATACGCAGTATTTT. Protein sequence: CASSGRDYSTDTQYF.

The rearrangement joins TRBV7-9 to TRBJ1-2; the D is unclear. The V and J ends lost 5 bases and 7 bases respectively, with 17 bases between them. This CDR3 region has 14 residues. CDR1 is SEHNR, CDR2 FQNEAQ, per germline (reference sequence). This CDR3 is CASSPRGPAGGYTF. The CDR3 DNA reads TGTGCCAGCAGCCCCCGCGGTCCCGCGGGTGGCTACACCTTC. The entire variable domain, with the rest obtained from reference TRBV7-9 and TRBJ1-2, is as follows: DTGVSQNPRHKITKRGQNVTFRCDPISEHNRLYWYRQTLGQGPEFLTYFQNEAQLEKSRLLSDRFSAERPKGSFSTLEIQRTEQGDSAMYLCASSPRGPAGGYTFGSGTRLTVV.

This sequence joins TRBV7-3 and TRBJ2-2, with D tentatively TRBD2 (6 bases). Germline loops: CDR1 SGHTA, CDR2 FQGTGA. The germline V and J ends were trimmed by 5 bases and 7 bases, with 23 bases remaining between them. This CDR3 comprises 17 residues. CDR3 loop: CASSLTSPPGGVGELFF. The DNA for the CDR3 is TGTGCCAGCAGCCTGACCTCGCCTCCCGGGGGTGTCGGGGAGCTGTTTTTT.

The V gene is TRBV7-3, the J gene TRBJ2-7; D is ambiguous. Trimming pared 2 bases from V and 0 bases from J, leaving 11 bases between. Germline V gives CDR1 SGHTA, CDR2 FQGTGA. The CDR3 is 15 amino acids. CDR3 bases: TGTGCCAGCAGCTTAGTACGGACGAGCTCCTACGAGCAGTACTTC. It codes for CASSLVRTSSYEQYF.

The genes are TRBV27 and TRBJ1-5; D unclear. Germline CDR1 is MNHEY and CDR2 is SMNVEV (reference sequence). The CDR3 sequence is 13 residues long. V was pared by 2 bases and J by 0 bases, with 2 bases between. The CDR3: CASSLSSNQPQHF. The CDR3 nucleotides are TGTGCCAGCAGTTTAAGTAGCAATCAGCCCCAGCATTTT.

The chain employs TRBV7-8 and TRBJ1-2; TRBD1 agrees at 7 bases. From germline, CDR1 is SGHVS and CDR2 FQNEAQ. Losses at the gene ends were 5 bases for V and 3 bases for J; bases not matched to a gene: 3. The CDR3 loop spans 13 amino acids. CDR3 coding DNA: TGTGCCAGCAGCATAGACAGGGACTATGGCTACACCTTC. The encoded protein is CASSIDRDYGYTF.

V is TRBV28 and J is TRBJ1-1; possible D gene TRBD1, 5 bases. Germline-derived CDR1 and CDR2 are MDHEN and SYDVKM. The V gene lost 7 bases and the J gene lost 1 base, with 10 bases spanning the gap. The CDR3 has 13 residues. The CDR3 DNA is TGTGCCAGCAAGGGCAGGGAGAACACTGAAGCTTTCTTT. The encoded protein is CASKGRENTEAFF.

The rearrangement joins TRBV7-3 to TRBJ2-5; D is uncertain. CDR1 and CDR2 from the germline V gene are SGHTA and FQGTGA. Trimming pared 5 bases from V and 4 bases from J, leaving 11 bases between. CDR3 length: 13 amino acids. Here the CDR3 reads CASSVPGGETQYF. DNA of the CDR3: TGTGCCAGCAGCGTTCCGGGTGGAGAGACCCAGTACTTC.

The chain recombines TRBV6-5 with TRBJ1-3, with D hard to call. Germline V gives CDR1 MNHEY, CDR2 SVGAGI. This CDR3 comprises 13 residues. Trimming pared 8 bases from V and 0 bases from J, leaving 8 bases between. The CDR3 protein is CASRGTSGNTIYF. The CDR3 nucleotides read TGTGCCAGCCGGGGAACCTCTGGAAACACCATATATTTT.

The chain employs TRBV30 and TRBJ1-2, with no clear D. CDR3 length: 14 residues. Germline CDR1 reads GTSNPN; CDR2 reads SVGIG (reference sequence). V shed 2 bases and J shed 4 bases, with 14 bases lying between them. CDR3: CAWSSDPDLYGYTF. CDR3 bases: TGTGCCTGGAGTTCGGATCCGGACCTCTATGGCTACACCTTC.

V and J are TRBV6-6 and TRBJ1-1, with a tentative D call TRBD1 (6 bases). The V and J ends lost 2 bases and 0 bases respectively, with 10 bases between them. The CDR3 is made up of 15 amino acids. CDR1 and CDR2 (germline): MNHNY, SVGAGI (reference sequence). CDR3 sequence reads: CASSYAGQMNTEAFF. DNA of the CDR3: TGTGCCAGCAGTTACGCGGGACAAATGAACACTGAAGCTTTCTTT.

The chain links TRBV28 to TRBJ2-7; D is uncertain. The length of the CDR3 is 12 residues. Germline values: CDR1 MDHEN, CDR2 SYDVKM. V was shortened by 5 bases and J by 4 bases, with 9 bases between the two germline ends. The CDR3 is CASSEPGYEQYF. DNA for the CDR3: TGTGCCAGCAGTGAGCCGGGTTACGAGCAGTACTTC.

The chain carries TRBV7-7 and TRBJ2-1; 8 bases line up with TRBD1. The CDR3 consists of 14 residues. The germline V gene encodes CDR1 SSHAT and CDR2 FNYEAQ (reference sequence). V shed 4 bases and J 7 bases; nucleotides not matched to a gene: 6. This chain's CDR3 is CASSSGQGGNEQFF. The CDR3 coding sequence is TGTGCCAGCAGCTCCGGACAGGGTGGAAATGAGCAGTTCTTC.

The V call is TRBV7-8, the J call TRBJ2-1; no firm D call. V was shortened by 5 bases and J by 7 bases, with 21 bases between the two germline ends. Germline V CDR1 and CDR2: SGHVS, FQNEAQ. The CDR3 runs 16 residues. In DNA form, the CDR3 reads TGTGCCAGCAGCCTACGACCGCGACCGTTCTTTAATGAGCAGTTCTTC. The encoded protein is CASSLRPRPFFNEQFF.

This clone appeared once. The chain joins TRBV5-1 to TRBJ2-6, with unresolved D. The V gene lost 0 bases and the J gene lost 3 bases, with 10 bases spanning the gap. Germline V gene data show CDR1 as SGHRS and CDR2 as YFSETQ. This CDR3 spans 16 amino acids. CDR3 protein: CASSLARPGGANVLTF. In DNA form, the CDR3 reads TGCGCCAGCAGCTTGGCCCGTCCCGGTGGGGCCAACGTCCTGACTTTC.

This clone appeared once. The V call is TRBV27, the J call TRBJ2-5; TRBD2 matches at 8 bases. The CDR3 loop spans 16 amino acids. From germline, CDR1 is MNHEY and CDR2 SMNVEV (reference sequence). J lost 4 bases, V lost 8 bases, and 15 bases had no gene match. Here the CDR3 DNA reads TGTGCCAGCGGAAGGAGATCAGCGGGAGTAGGAGAGACCCAGTACTTC. This encodes CASGRRSAGVGETQYF.

J is TRBJ2-7 and V is TRBV7-9, with a tentative D call TRBD1 (5 bases). Germline V gene sequence: CDR1 SEHNR, CDR2 FQNEAQ (reference sequence). With 2 bases removed from V and 6 bases from J, the gap between germline ends came to 17 bases. The CDR3 totals 15 residues. CDR3 nucleotide sequence: TGTGCCAGCAGCTTATCGGCGGCAGGGAAAAGCGAGCAGTACTTC. Translation: CASSLSAAGKSEQYF. The complete variable domain, with remaining parts taken from reference TRBV7-9 and TRBJ2-7, reads DTGVSQNPRHKITKRGQNVTFRCDPISEHNRLYWYRQTLGQGPEFLTYFQNEAQLEKSRLLSDRFSAERPKGSFSTLEIQRTEQGDSAMYLCASSLSAAGKSEQYFGPGTRLTVT.

The rearrangement links TRBV5-4 to TRBJ1-2, with TRBD1 matching over 7 bases. Germline CDR1 is SGHNT and CDR2 is YYREEE (reference sequence). The CDR3 covers 13 residues. The V segment lost 2 bases and the J segment 4 bases; nucleotides outside the gene matches: 2. In DNA form, the CDR3 reads TGTGCCAGCAGCTTCGACAGGGTCTATGGCTACACCTTC. It translates to CASSFDRVYGYTF.

The chain recombines TRBV11-2 with TRBJ2-1, with 7 bases aligning to TRBD1. The V gene's germline CDR1 is SGHAT and CDR2 FQNNGV. V was pared by 5 bases and J by 2 bases, with 3 bases of the junction left unmatched. This CDR3 spans 14 amino acids. CDR3 coding DNA: TGTGCCAGCAGCGACAGGGATCCCTACAATGAGCAGTTCTTC. This sequence encodes CASSDRDPYNEQFF.

The chain combines TRBV5-1 with TRBJ2-1, with TRBD2 identical over 8 bases. The CDR3 length is 15 residues. Per the germline V gene, CDR1 is SGHRS and CDR2 is YFSETQ. V trimming: 4 bases; J trimming: 5 bases; junction bases outside the gene matches: 8. CDR3 amino acids: CASSPEVAGNNEQFF. Here the CDR3 DNA reads TGCGCCAGCAGCCCGGAGGTAGCGGGGAACAATGAGCAGTTCTTC.

The rearrangement links TRBV21-1 to TRBJ1-1. TRBV21-1 is given as a pseudogene. This CDR3 is built from 11 residues. DNA of the CDR3: TGTGCCAGCCTCTGGAACACTGAAGCTTTCTTT. Translated: CASLWNTEAFF.

The rearrangement joins TRBV9 to TRBJ2-1; 7 nucleotides agree with TRBD2. V was clipped by 1 base and J by 10 bases; unmatched bases: 8. The length of the CDR3 is 14 residues. The germline CDR1 and CDR2 sequences are SGDLS and YYNGEE. CDR3 sequence: CASSVRDYRGEQFF. CDR3 DNA: TGTGCCAGCAGCGTACGGGACTACCGAGGGGAGCAGTTCTTC.

The rearrangement links TRBV1 to TRBJ2-1; the table's D call, TRBD2, has no DNA check behind it. TRBV1 is flagged as a pseudogene. This CDR3 comprises 16 residues. The CDR3 DNA reads as TGCACCAGCAGCCAAGTCGGGCGGGCCACCTACAATGAGCAGTTCTTC. Its translation is CTSSQVGRATYNEQFF.

The chain employs TRBV20-1 and TRBJ1-2, with a tentative D call TRBD1 (5 bases). Germline loops: CDR1 DFQATT, CDR2 SNEGSKA (reference sequence). The CDR3 totals 11 residues. V was trimmed by 6 bases and J by 5 bases, leaving 10 bases between them. The CDR3: CSALTDYGYTF. DNA for the CDR3: TGCAGTGCCTTGACAGATTATGGCTACACCTTC.

The chain recombines TRBV18 with TRBJ1-2, with D possibly being TRBD1 (6 bases). The V gene's germline CDR1 is KGHSH and CDR2 LQKENI. V dropped 0 bases and J dropped 8 bases, with 13 bases sitting between them. The CDR3 runs 14 residues. The CDR3 protein is CASSPPSGERGYTF. In DNA, the CDR3 is TGTGCCAGCTCACCACCTTCAGGGGAGAGGGGCTACACCTTC.

The chain is built from TRBV30 and TRBJ2-5, with D uncertain. Germline lookup yields CDR1 GTSNPN and CDR2 SVGIG (reference sequence). The CDR3 totals 13 residues. The V end lost 2 bases, the J end lost 9 bases, and 16 bases lay between the germline ends. The CDR3 reads CAWSTAPHAAQYF. CDR3 coding DNA: TGTGCCTGGAGTACGGCCCCCCACGCGGCCCAGTACTTC.

The CDR3 spells CASSPRTSGSDRTYNEQFF. As DNA, the CDR3 is TGCGCCAGCAGCCCCCGGACTAGCGGGAGTGACAGAACCTACAATGAGCAGTTCTTC. The chain carries TRBV4-3 and TRBJ2-1, with 13 bases identical to TRBD2. Germline CDR1 reads LGHNA; CDR2 reads YSLEER. V was pared by 4 bases and J by 2 bases, with 11 bases of the junction left unmatched. This CDR3 is 19 amino acids long.